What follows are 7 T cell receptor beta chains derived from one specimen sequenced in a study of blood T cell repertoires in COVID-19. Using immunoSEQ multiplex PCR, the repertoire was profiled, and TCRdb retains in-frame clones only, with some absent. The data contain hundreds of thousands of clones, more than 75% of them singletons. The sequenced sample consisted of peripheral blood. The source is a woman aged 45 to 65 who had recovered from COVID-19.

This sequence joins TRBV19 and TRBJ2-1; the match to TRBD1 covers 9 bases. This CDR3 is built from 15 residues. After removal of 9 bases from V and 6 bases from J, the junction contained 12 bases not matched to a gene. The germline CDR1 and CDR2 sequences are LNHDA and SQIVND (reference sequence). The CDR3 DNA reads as TGTGCCAGACAGGGGGCAACGGCGCCAGGCAATGAGCAGTTCTTC. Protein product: CARQGATAPGNEQFF.

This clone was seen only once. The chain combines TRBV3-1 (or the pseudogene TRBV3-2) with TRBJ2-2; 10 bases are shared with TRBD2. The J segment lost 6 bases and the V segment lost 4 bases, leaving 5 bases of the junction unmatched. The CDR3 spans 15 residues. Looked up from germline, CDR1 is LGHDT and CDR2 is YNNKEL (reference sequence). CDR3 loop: CASSPPGLAPGELFF. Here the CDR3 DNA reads TGTGCCAGCAGCCCACCGGGACTAGCGCCCGGGGAGCTGTTTTTT.

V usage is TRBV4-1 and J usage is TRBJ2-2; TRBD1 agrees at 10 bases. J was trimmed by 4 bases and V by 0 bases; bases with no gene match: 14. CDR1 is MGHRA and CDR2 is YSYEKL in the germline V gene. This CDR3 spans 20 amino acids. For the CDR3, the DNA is TGCGCCAGCAGCCAAGATCACATAATTGGACAGGGGGTGGTCACCGGGGAGCTGTTTTTT. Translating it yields CASSQDHIIGQGVVTGELFF.

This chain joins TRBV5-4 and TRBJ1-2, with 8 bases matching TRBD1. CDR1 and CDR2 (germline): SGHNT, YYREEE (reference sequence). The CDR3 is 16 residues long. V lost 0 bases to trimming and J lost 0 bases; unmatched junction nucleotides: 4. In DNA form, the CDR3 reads TGTGCCAGCAGCTTGGGACAGGGGACCACTAACTATGGCTACACCTTC. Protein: CASSLGQGTTNYGYTF.

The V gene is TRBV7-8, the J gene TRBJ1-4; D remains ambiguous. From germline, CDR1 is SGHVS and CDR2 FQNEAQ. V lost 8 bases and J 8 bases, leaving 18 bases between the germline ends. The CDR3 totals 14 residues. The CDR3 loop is CASQPLQRREKLFF. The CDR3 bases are TGTGCCAGCCAACCCCTGCAGCGAAGGGAAAAACTGTTTTTT.

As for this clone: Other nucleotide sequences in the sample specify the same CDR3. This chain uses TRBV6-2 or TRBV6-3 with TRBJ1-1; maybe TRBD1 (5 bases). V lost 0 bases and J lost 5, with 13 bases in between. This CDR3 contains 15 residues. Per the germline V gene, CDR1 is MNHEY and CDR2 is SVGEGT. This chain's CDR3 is CASSYSRQGKTEAFF. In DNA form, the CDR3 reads TGTGCCAGCAGTTACTCGAGGCAGGGAAAAACTGAAGCTTTCTTT.

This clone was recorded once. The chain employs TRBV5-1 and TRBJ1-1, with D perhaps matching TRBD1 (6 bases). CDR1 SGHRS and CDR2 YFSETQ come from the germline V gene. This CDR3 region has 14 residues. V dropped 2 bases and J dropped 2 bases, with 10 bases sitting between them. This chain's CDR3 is CASSFLQGNTEAFF. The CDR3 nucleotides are TGCGCCAGCAGCTTTCTACAGGGAAACACTGAAGCTTTCTTT. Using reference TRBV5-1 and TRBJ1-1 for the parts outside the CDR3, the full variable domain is KAGVTQTPRYLIKTRGQQVTLSCSPISGHRSVSWYQQTPGQGLQFLFEYFSETQRNKGNFPGRFSGRQFSNSRSEMNVSTLELGDSALYLCASSFLQGNTEAFFGQGTRLTVV.